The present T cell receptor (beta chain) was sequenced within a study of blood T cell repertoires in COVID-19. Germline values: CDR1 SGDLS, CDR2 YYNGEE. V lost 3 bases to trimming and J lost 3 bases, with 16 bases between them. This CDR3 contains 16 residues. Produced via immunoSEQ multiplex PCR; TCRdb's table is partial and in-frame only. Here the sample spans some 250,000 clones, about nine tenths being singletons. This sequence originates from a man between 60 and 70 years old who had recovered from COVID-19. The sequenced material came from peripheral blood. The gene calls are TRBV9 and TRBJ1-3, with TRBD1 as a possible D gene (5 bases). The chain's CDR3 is CASSASGGLGGNTIYF. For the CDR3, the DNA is TGTGCCAGCAGCGCGTCGGGGGGGTTGGGTGGAAACACCATATATTTT.